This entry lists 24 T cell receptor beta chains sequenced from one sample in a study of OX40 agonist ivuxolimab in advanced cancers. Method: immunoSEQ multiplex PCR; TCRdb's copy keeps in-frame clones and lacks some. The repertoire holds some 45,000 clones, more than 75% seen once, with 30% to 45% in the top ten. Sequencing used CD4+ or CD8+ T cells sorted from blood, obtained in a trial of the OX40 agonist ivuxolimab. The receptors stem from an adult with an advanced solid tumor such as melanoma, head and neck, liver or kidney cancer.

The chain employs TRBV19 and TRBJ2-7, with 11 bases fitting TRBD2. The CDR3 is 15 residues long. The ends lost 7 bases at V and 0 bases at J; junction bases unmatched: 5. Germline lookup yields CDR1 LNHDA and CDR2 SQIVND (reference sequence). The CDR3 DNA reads TGTGCCAGTAAGACTAGCGGGGTTAGCTCCTACGAGCAGTACTTC. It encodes CASKTSGVSSYEQYF. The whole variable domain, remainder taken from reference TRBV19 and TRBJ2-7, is DGGITQSPKYLFRKEGQNVTLSCEQNLNHDAMYWYRQDPGQGLRLIYYSQIVNDFQKGDIAEGYSVSREKKESFPLTVTSAQKNPTAFYLCASKTSGVSSYEQYFGPGTRLTVT.

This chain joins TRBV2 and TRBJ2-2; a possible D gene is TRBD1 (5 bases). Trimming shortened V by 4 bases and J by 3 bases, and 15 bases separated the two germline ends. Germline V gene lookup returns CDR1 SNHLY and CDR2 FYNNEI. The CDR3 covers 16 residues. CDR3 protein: CASSGKTGRDTGELFF. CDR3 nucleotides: TGTGCCAGCAGTGGAAAAACAGGAAGAGACACCGGGGAGCTGTTTTTT.

The CDR3: CASSYSKDTQYF. CDR3 in DNA: TGTGCCAGCAGTTACTCGAAAGATACGCAGTATTTT. The rearrangement links TRBV6-5 to TRBJ2-3; no reliable D call. With 0 bases removed from V and 5 bases from J, the gap between germline ends came to 3 bases. There are 12 residues in the CDR3. The germline V gene has CDR1 MNHEY and CDR2 SVGAGI.

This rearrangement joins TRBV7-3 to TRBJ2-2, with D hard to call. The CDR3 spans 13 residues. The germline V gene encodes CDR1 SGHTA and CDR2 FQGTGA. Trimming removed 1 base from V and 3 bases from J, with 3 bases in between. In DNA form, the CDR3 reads TGTGCCAGCAGCTTAAGGGACACCGGGGAGCTGTTTTTT. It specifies CASSLRDTGELFF.

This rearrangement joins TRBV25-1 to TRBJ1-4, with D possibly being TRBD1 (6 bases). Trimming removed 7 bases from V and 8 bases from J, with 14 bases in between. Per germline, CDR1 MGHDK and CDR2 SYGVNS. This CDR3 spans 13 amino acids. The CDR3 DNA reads TGTGCCAGCAAGACCTACGGGGGCGAAAAACTGTTTTTT. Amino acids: CASKTYGGEKLFF.

The CDR3, as DNA: TGCAGTGCCAGACTAGGCGGGGAGCTGTTTTTT. The encoded protein is CSARLGGELFF. The chain employs TRBV20-1 and TRBJ2-2, with D perhaps matching TRBD2 (6 bases). V was shortened by 6 bases and J by 7 bases, with 9 bases between the two germline ends. Germline CDR1 reads DFQATT; CDR2 reads SNEGSKA (reference sequence). This CDR3 is 11 amino acids long.

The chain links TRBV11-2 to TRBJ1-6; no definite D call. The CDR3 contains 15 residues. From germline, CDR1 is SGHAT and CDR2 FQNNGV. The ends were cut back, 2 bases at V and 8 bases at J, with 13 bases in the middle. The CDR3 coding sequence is TGTGCCAGCAGCTTAAACCCTTCGAGGGATTCACCCCTCCACTTT. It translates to CASSLNPSRDSPLHF.

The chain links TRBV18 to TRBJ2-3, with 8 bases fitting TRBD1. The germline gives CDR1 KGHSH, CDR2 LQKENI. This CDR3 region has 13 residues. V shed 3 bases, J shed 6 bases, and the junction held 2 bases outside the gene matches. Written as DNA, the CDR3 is TGTGCCAGCTCACCCAGGGGGCGGGATACGCAGTATTTT. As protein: CASSPRGRDTQYF.

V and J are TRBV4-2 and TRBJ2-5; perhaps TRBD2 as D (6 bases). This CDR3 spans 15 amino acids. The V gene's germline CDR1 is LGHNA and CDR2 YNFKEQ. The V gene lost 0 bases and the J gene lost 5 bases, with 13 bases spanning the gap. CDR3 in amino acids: CASSQEEGPWETQYF. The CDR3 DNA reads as TGTGCCAGCAGCCAAGAGGAGGGGCCATGGGAGACCCAGTACTTC.

CDR3 in amino acids: CASSPRLGDTGELFF. DNA for the CDR3: TGTGCCAGCTCACCCAGGCTAGGCGACACCGGGGAGCTGTTTTTT. This chain connects TRBV18 to TRBJ2-2; D is ambiguous. The germline V gene has CDR1 KGHSH and CDR2 LQKENI. V lost 3 bases, J lost 3 bases, and 11 bases lay in between. This CDR3 is built from 15 residues.

The CDR3 DNA reads TGTGCCAGCAGCAAATACTATGGCTACACCTTC. This gives the protein CASSKYYGYTF. V gene TRBV28 combines with J gene TRBJ1-2, with D unclear. This CDR3 has 11 residues. V gave up 6 bases and J gave up 3 bases, with 5 bases separating them. The germline V gene encodes CDR1 MDHEN and CDR2 SYDVKM.

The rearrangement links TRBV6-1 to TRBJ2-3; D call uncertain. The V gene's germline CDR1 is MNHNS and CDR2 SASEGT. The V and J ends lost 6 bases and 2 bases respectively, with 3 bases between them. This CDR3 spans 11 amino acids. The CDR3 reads CASRVTDTQYF. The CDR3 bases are TGTGCCAGCAGGGTCACAGATACGCAGTATTTT.

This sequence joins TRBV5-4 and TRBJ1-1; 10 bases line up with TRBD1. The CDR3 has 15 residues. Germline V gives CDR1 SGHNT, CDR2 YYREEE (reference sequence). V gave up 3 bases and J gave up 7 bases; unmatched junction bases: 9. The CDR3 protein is CASSSRTGGSDEAFF. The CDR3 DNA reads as TGTGCCAGCAGCTCCCGGACAGGGGGAAGTGATGAAGCTTTCTTT.

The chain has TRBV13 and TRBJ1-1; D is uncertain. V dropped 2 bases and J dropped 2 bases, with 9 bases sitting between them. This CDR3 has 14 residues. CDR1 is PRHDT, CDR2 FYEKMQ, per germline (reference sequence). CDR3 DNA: TGTGCCAGCAGCTTATGGTCCGGAAACACTGAAGCTTTCTTT. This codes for CASSLWSGNTEAFF.

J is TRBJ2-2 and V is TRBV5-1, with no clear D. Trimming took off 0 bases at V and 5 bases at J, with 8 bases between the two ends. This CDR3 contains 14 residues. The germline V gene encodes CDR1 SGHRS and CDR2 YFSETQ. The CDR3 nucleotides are TGCGCCAGCAGCTTGGATACGACAACCGGGGAGCTGTTTTTT. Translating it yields CASSLDTTTGELFF.

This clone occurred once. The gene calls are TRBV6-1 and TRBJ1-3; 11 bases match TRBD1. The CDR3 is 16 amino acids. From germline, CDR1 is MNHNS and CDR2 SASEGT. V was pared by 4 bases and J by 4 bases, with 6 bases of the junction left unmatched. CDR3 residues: CASSAGDRGKGNTIYF. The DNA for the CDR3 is TGTGCCAGCAGTGCAGGGGACAGGGGGAAAGGAAACACCATATATTTT.

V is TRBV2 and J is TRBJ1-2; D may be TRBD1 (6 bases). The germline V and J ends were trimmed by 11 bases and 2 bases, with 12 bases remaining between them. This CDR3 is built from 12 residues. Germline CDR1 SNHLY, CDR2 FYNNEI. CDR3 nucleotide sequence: TGTGCCGGGCGACAGGAAAACTATGGCTACACCTTC. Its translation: CAGRQENYGYTF.

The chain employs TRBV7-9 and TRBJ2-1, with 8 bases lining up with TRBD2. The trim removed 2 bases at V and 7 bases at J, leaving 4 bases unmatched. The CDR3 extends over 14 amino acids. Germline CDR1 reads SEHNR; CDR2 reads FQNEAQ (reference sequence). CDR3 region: CASSLSGSGNEQFF. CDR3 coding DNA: TGTGCCAGCAGCTTAAGCGGGAGTGGTAATGAGCAGTTCTTC. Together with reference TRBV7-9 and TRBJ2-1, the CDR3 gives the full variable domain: DTGVSQNPRHKITKRGQNVTFRCDPISEHNRLYWYRQTLGQGPEFLTYFQNEAQLEKSRLLSDRFSAERPKGSFSTLEIQRTEQGDSAMYLCASSLSGSGNEQFFGPGTRLTVL.

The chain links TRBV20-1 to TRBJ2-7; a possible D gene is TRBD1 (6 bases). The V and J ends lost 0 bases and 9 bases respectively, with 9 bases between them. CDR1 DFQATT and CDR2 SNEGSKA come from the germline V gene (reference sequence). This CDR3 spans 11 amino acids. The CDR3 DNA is TGCAGTGCTAGAGAGGGGGCAGGGCAGTACTTC. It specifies CSAREGAGQYF.

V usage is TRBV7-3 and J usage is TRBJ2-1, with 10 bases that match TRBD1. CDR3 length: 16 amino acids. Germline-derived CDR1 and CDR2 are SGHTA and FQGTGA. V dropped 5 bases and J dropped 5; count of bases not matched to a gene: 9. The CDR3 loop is CASSILPGQGNNEQFF. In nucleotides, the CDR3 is TGTGCCAGCAGCATCCTTCCGGGACAGGGGAACAATGAGCAGTTCTTC. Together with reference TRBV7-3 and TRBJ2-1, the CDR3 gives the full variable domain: GAGVSQTPSNKVTEKGKYVELRCDPISGHTALYWYRQSLGQGPEFLIYFQGTGAADDSGLPNDRFFAVRPEGSVSTLKIQRTERGDSAVYLCASSILPGQGNNEQFFGPGTRLTVL.

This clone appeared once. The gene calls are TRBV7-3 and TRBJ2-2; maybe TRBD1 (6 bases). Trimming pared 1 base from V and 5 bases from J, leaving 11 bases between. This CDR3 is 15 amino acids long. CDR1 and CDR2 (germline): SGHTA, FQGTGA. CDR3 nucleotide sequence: TGTGCCAGCAGCTTAATACAGGGCAGAACCGGGGAGCTGTTTTTT. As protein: CASSLIQGRTGELFF.

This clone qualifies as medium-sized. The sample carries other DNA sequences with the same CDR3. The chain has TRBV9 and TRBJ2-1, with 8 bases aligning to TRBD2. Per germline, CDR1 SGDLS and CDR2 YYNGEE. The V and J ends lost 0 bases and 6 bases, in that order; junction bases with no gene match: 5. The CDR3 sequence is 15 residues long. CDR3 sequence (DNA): TGTGCCAGCAGCGTAGTTGGCGGGGGGCGCAATGAGCAGTTCTTC. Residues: CASSVVGGGRNEQFF.

The CDR3, as DNA: TGTGCCAGCAGTTCACCAGGGGGCTCAAACATTCAGTACTTC. Translated: CASSSPGGSNIQYF. The chain joins TRBV27 to TRBJ2-4; 8 positions agree with TRBD1. V gave up 4 bases and J gave up 6 bases; unmatched junction bases: 5. CDR1 is MNHEY and CDR2 is SMNVEV in the germline V gene (reference sequence). The CDR3 contains 14 residues.

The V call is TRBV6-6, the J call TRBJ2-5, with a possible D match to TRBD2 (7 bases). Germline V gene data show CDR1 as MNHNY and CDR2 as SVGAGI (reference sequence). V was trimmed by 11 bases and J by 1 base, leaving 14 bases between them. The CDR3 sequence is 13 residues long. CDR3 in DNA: TGTGCCGTCCACCGGGGGGCCCAAGAGACCCAGTACTTC. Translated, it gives CAVHRGAQETQYF.